This T cell receptor beta chain was identified in a study of T cells after yellow fever vaccination. Using its own MiXCR run on the 5' RACE reads, TCRdb lists one record per CDR3 protein. Found here are about 320,000 distinct CDR3 sequences, around 10% of them singletons; the top ten hold 3.3%. Trimming took off 4 bases at V and 8 bases at J, with 8 bases between the two ends. The germline V gene has CDR1 LNHDA and CDR2 SQIVND (reference sequence). The CDR3 contains 11 residues. The source of this sequence is a man between 18 and 35 years old who received the YFV17D yellow fever vaccine. The sample here was CD4+ T cells sorted from PBMCs, taken 45 days after the yellow fever booster vaccination. The rearrangement uses TRBV19 and TRBJ2-5; D ambiguous. CDR3 residues: CASSRSSTQYF. The CDR3 DNA follows: TGTGCCAGTAGTAGATCCTCTACCCAGTACTTC.